A single sample gave rise to the 25 T cell receptor beta chains below, sequenced in a study of technical replicates of blood from a handful of donors (dated by TCRdb to about 2017). The library was generated by the immunoSEQ multiplex PCR assay. TCRdb carries this immuneACCESS record with in-frame sequences only. Its versions omit some clonotypes, under half of them owing to an unresolved V gene in the studies checked, with the rest unexplained. The table for this sample lists 82,000 or so clones; roughly 95% of them were counted only once. Around 0.4% of the sample goes to the ten largest clones. The source material was T cells isolated from PBMCs. These receptors were taken from a human donor in good health.

The chain has TRBV28 and TRBJ1-1; D not certain. From germline, CDR1 is MDHEN and CDR2 SYDVKM. V was pared by 6 bases and J by 2 bases, with 4 bases between. This CDR3 contains 11 residues. The CDR3 region has the DNA TGTGCCAGCAGCCGTAACACTGAAGCTTTCTTT. Translated: CASSRNTEAFF.

J is TRBJ2-7 and V is TRBV6-9; no definite D call. V dropped 11 bases and J dropped 3 bases, with 8 bases sitting between them. The CDR3 is 10 amino acids. The germline CDR1 and CDR2 sequences are MNHGY and SVAAGI. CDR3 loop: CAGEVYEQYF. The DNA of the CDR3 is TGTGCCGGAGAAGTCTACGAGCAGTACTTC.

The gene calls are TRBV11-2 and TRBJ1-4; D might be TRBD1 (5 bases). Trimming cost V 3 bases and J 7 bases, with 12 bases left between them. The CDR3 consists of 14 residues. The germline CDR1 and CDR2 sequences are SGHAT and FQNNGV. The CDR3 nucleotides read TGTGCCAGCAGCTTCGGCAGGGTCGGTGAAAAACTGTTTTTT. The encoded protein is CASSFGRVGEKLFF.

This chain uses TRBV20-1 with TRBJ2-1; D gene unclear. Trimming shortened V by 2 bases and J by 10 bases, and 9 bases separated the two germline ends. This CDR3 has 11 residues. Germline CDR1 reads DFQATT; CDR2 reads SNEGSKA (reference sequence). The CDR3 DNA sequence: TGCAGTGCTAGACCGCAGTTAGAGCAGTTCTTC. Translated, it gives CSARPQLEQFF.

V and J are TRBV4-2 and TRBJ2-7; D perhaps matches TRBD2 (6 bases). Germline CDR1 LGHNA, CDR2 YNFKEQ. The CDR3 sequence is 16 residues long. V lost 4 bases, J lost 0 bases, and 16 bases lay in between. The CDR3 protein is CASSPQAGTPSYEQYF. The CDR3 coding sequence is TGTGCCAGCAGCCCTCAGGCCGGGACTCCCTCCTACGAGCAGTACTTC.

This chain connects TRBV5-1 to TRBJ2-1; D possibly corresponds to TRBD2 (6 bases). The CDR3 extends over 15 amino acids. Germline CDR1 and CDR2: SGHRS and YFSETQ. V was shortened by 0 bases and J by 10 bases, with 17 bases between the two germline ends. In DNA, the CDR3 is TGCGCCAGCAGCTTGGGGGGGACTCTCCCCCTAGAGCAGTTCTTC. Translation: CASSLGGTLPLEQFF.

The V gene is TRBV6-1, the J gene TRBJ2-6, with D unresolved. Germline V gives CDR1 MNHNS, CDR2 SASEGT. V lost 2 bases to trimming and J lost 4 bases, with 12 bases between them. The CDR3 has 16 amino acids. As DNA, the CDR3 is TGTGCCAGCAGTGAAAGTCTAGGCTCCGGGGCCAACGTCCTGACTTTC. This gives the protein CASSESLGSGANVLTF.

V is TRBV15 and J is TRBJ2-7, with 11 bases matching TRBD2. J was trimmed by 2 bases and V by 3 bases; bases with no gene match: 9. Germline values: CDR1 LNHNV, CDR2 YYDKDF (reference sequence). CDR3 length: 17 residues. The CDR3: CATSSEIIAGGTYEQYF. For the CDR3, the DNA is TGTGCCACCAGCAGTGAGATCATAGCGGGAGGGACCTACGAGCAGTACTTC.

This clone has just one count. The rearrangement joins TRBV28 to TRBJ2-3; possible D gene TRBD2, 5 bases. The germline gives CDR1 MDHEN, CDR2 SYDVKM. Trimming shortened V by 7 bases and J by 5 bases, and 16 bases separated the two germline ends. The CDR3 is made up of 14 amino acids. The CDR3: CASTKELVIDTQYF. The CDR3 region has the DNA TGTGCCAGCACCAAAGAACTAGTCATAGATACGCAGTATTTT.

The chain employs TRBV4-3 and TRBJ2-3; 7 bases map to TRBD1. Germline V gene lookup returns CDR1 LGHNA and CDR2 YSLEER. Unmatched junction bases numbered 5, after V lost 0 bases and J lost 2 bases. This CDR3 has 16 amino acids. The chain's CDR3 is CASSQDGTVPTDTQYF. DNA of the CDR3: TGCGCCAGCAGCCAAGATGGGACAGTCCCCACAGATACGCAGTATTTT.

This sequence joins TRBV6-5 and TRBJ1-3, with 10 bases lining up with TRBD1. The CDR3 totals 15 residues. Germline lookup yields CDR1 MNHEY and CDR2 SVGAGI. The trim removed 6 bases at V and 4 bases at J, leaving 6 bases unmatched. The CDR3 reads CASSIDRGQGNTIYF. CDR3 DNA sequence: TGTGCCAGCAGCATCGACAGGGGGCAAGGAAACACCATATATTTT.

This clone appeared once. CDR3 sequence reads: CASSLAPSGNTIYF. The CDR3 DNA reads as TGTGCCAGCAGCTTAGCTCCTTCTGGAAACACCATATATTTT. This rearrangement joins TRBV7-2 to TRBJ1-3, with unresolved D. Per germline, CDR1 SGHTA and CDR2 FQGNSA. The CDR3 length is 14 residues. V lost 0 bases to trimming and J lost 1 base, with 4 bases between them.

V is TRBV7-9 and J is TRBJ2-3; TRBD2 might be the D (5 bases). The germline V and J ends were trimmed by 7 bases and 4 bases, with 24 bases remaining between them. The CDR3 runs to 17 residues. From germline, CDR1 is SEHNR and CDR2 FQNEAQ (reference sequence). CDR3 amino acids: CASKGIGVPVRSDTQYF. CDR3 sequence (DNA): TGTGCCAGCAAAGGCATCGGGGTTCCCGTTAGGTCAGATACGCAGTATTTT.

Only one count was recorded for this clone. CDR3 nucleotide sequence: TGCGCCAGCAGCTTACCCCTTGGACAGAACACAGATACGCAGTATTTT. It specifies CASSLPLGQNTDTQYF. The chain has TRBV5-1 and TRBJ2-3, with D possibly TRBD1 on 6 matching bases. The V end was cut by 2 bases, the J end by 2 bases, with 15 bases between. Germline CDR1 and CDR2: SGHRS and YFSETQ. The CDR3 spans 16 residues.

The chain carries TRBV7-9 and TRBJ1-2, with D possibly matching TRBD1 (5 bases). Between the trimmed V and J ends, which lost 1 base and 4 bases, there was a span of 13 bases. CDR1 is SEHNR, CDR2 FQNEAQ, per germline (reference sequence). There are 15 residues in the CDR3. The CDR3 reads CASSLGRDPLYGYTF. The DNA of the CDR3 is TGTGCCAGCAGCTTAGGGAGGGACCCCCTCTATGGCTACACCTTC.

This rearrangement joins TRBV7-9 to TRBJ2-7, with 10 bases that match TRBD1. Germline-derived CDR1 and CDR2 are SEHNR and FQNEAQ (reference sequence). The CDR3 consists of 15 residues. After removal of 2 bases from V and 3 bases from J, the junction contained 4 bases not matched to a gene. The CDR3 reads CASSLTGQGFYEQYF. The CDR3 DNA is TGTGCCAGCAGCTTAACGGGACAGGGGTTCTACGAGCAGTACTTC. Based on the CDR3 plus reference TRBV7-9 and TRBJ2-7, the full variable domain is DTGVSQNPRHKITKRGQNVTFRCDPISEHNRLYWYRQTLGQGPEFLTYFQNEAQLEKSRLLSDRFSAERPKGSFSTLEIQRTEQGDSAMYLCASSLTGQGFYEQYFGPGTRLTVT.

The genes are TRBV19 and TRBJ2-7; 7 bases are a match to TRBD1. Germline-derived CDR1 and CDR2 are LNHDA and SQIVND (reference sequence). V was pared by 4 bases and J by 9 bases, with 9 bases of the junction left unmatched. This CDR3 region has 13 residues. Here the CDR3 DNA reads TGTGCCAGTAGTAAACTCCGGGACAGCTGGCAGTACTTC. This encodes CASSKLRDSWQYF.

The chain uses TRBV9 and TRBJ2-7, with 7 bases fitting TRBD1. Trimming at V came to 4 bases and at J to 3 bases, leaving 13 bases not matched to a gene. This CDR3 region has 16 residues. Germline V gene lookup returns CDR1 SGDLS and CDR2 YYNGEE. CDR3 DNA: TGTGCCAGCAGCTCTCACAGACAGGGCGAGTACTACGAGCAGTACTTC. Its protein is CASSSHRQGEYYEQYF.

This rearrangement joins TRBV27 to TRBJ2-1; D call uncertain. The CDR3 totals 16 residues. CDR1 MNHEY and CDR2 SMNVEV come from the germline V gene (reference sequence). The V and J ends lost 2 bases and 4 bases respectively, with 15 bases between them. The CDR3 here is CASSLKTPGWYNEQFF. The CDR3 DNA reads as TGTGCCAGCAGTTTAAAGACTCCCGGATGGTACAATGAGCAGTTCTTC.

V gene TRBV18 combines with J gene TRBJ1-1; 8 nucleotides agree with TRBD1. This CDR3 is 14 amino acids long. Unmatched junction bases numbered 6, after V lost 5 bases and J lost 4 bases. Germline V gene sequence: CDR1 KGHSH, CDR2 LQKENI. The CDR3 spells CASSFTDRGTEAFF. The CDR3, as DNA: TGTGCCAGCTCATTCACCGACAGGGGCACTGAAGCTTTCTTT.

V is TRBV7-2 and J is TRBJ2-7, with D unclear. Germline CDR1 reads SGHTA; CDR2 reads FQGNSA. This CDR3 comprises 14 residues. V lost 5 bases, J lost 5 bases, and 16 bases lay in between. The CDR3 DNA reads as TGTGCCAGCAGCCCGCAATATCGACTCAACGAGCAGTACTTC. It is translated as CASSPQYRLNEQYF. Full variable domain (rest looked up from reference TRBV7-2 and TRBJ2-7): GAGVSQSPSNKVTEKGKDVELRCDPISGHTALYWYRQSLGQGLEFLIYFQGNSAPDKSGLPSDRFSAERTGGSVSTLTIQRTQQEDSAVYLCASSPQYRLNEQYFGPGTRLTVT.

The genes are TRBV5-1 and TRBJ2-7; D may be TRBD2 (5 bases). V lost 3 bases, J lost 5 bases, and 9 bases lay in between. Germline loops: CDR1 SGHRS, CDR2 YFSETQ. The CDR3 has 12 residues. DNA of the CDR3: TGCGCCAGCAGCTCGACTAAGAACGAGCAGTACTTC. Protein sequence: CASSSTKNEQYF.

This chain connects TRBV4-3 to TRBJ2-7; 13 bases match TRBD2. V trimming: 3 bases; J trimming: 4 bases; junction bases outside the gene matches: 6. The CDR3 sequence is 16 residues long. Germline lookup yields CDR1 LGHNA and CDR2 YSLEER. CDR3 coding DNA: TGCGCCAGCAGCCACGAGACTAGCGGGAGGAGTTACGAGCAGTACTTC. This gives the protein CASSHETSGRSYEQYF.

This clone has a single count. The chain carries TRBV12-5 and TRBJ2-7; 7 nucleotides agree with TRBD2. This CDR3 is built from 16 residues. V shed 2 bases and J 2 bases; nucleotides not matched to a gene: 9. Germline loops: CDR1 LGHNT, CDR2 FRNRAP. CDR3 region: CASGLPAASGPYEQYF. CDR3 nucleotide sequence: TGTGCTAGTGGTTTGCCTGCGGCTAGCGGACCCTACGAGCAGTACTTC.

The CDR3 protein is CASRVAEQGEQYF. The DNA of the CDR3 is TGTGCCAGCAGGGTAGCGGAGCAAGGGGAGCAGTACTTC. The rearrangement joins TRBV6-6 to TRBJ2-7; weak D call: TRBD2 (6 bases). This CDR3 is built from 13 residues. Germline CDR1 and CDR2: MNHNY and SVGAGI (reference sequence). V lost 6 bases and J lost 7, with 16 bases in between.